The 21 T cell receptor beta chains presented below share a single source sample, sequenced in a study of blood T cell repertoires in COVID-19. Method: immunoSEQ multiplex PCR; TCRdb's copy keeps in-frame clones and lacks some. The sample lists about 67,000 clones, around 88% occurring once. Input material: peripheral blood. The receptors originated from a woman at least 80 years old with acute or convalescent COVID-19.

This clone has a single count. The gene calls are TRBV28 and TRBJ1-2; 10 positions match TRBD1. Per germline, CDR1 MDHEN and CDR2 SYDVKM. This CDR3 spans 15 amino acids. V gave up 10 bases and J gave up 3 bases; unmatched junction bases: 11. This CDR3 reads CATSGQGYPHYGYTF. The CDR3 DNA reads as TGTGCCACCTCGGGACAGGGGTATCCCCACTATGGCTACACCTTC.

The CDR3, as DNA: TGTGCCAGCAGCGTCGGGACTAGCGGGGGCAATGAGCAGTTCTTC. It is translated as CASSVGTSGGNEQFF. The chain joins TRBV9 to TRBJ2-1; 14 bases map to TRBD2. Germline CDR1 and CDR2: SGDLS and YYNGEE. CDR3 length: 15 residues. Trimming at V came to 2 bases and at J to 6 bases, leaving 1 base not matched to a gene.

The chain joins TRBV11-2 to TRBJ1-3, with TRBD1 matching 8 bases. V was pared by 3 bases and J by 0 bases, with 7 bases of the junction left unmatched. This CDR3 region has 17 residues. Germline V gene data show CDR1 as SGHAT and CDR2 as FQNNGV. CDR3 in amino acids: CASSFRTGHNSGNTIYF. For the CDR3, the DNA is TGTGCCAGCAGCTTCCGGACAGGGCATAACTCTGGAAACACCATATATTTT. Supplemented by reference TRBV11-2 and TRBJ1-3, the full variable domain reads EAGVAQSPRYKIIEKRQSVAFWCNPISGHATLYWYQQILGQGPKLLIQFQNNGVVDDSQLPKDRFSAERLKGVDSTLKIQPAKLEDSAVYLCASSFRTGHNSGNTIYFGEGSWLTVV.

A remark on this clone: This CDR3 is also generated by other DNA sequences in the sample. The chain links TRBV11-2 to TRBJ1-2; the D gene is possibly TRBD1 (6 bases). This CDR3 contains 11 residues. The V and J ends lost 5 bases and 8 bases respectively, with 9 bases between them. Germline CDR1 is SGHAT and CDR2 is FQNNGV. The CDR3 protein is CASSPGEGYTF. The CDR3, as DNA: TGTGCCAGCAGCCCAGGGGAGGGCTACACCTTC.

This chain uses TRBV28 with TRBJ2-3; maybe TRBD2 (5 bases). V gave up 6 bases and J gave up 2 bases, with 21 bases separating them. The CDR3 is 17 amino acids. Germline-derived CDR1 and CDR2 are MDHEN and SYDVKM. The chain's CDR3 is CASSCFWRVTPTDTQYF. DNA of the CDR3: TGTGCCAGCAGCTGTTTTTGGCGGGTGACACCCACAGATACGCAGTATTTT.

The CDR3 here is CASSHRFFLNRRLSGNTIYF. The DNA of the CDR3 is TGTGCCAGCAGCCATCGTTTTTTTTTGAATAGGAGGCTCTCTGGAAACACCATATATTTT. V usage is TRBV28 and J usage is TRBJ1-3; D unclear. This CDR3 is 20 amino acids long. From germline, CDR1 is MDHEN and CDR2 SYDVKM. V lost 6 bases and J lost 0, with 27 bases in between.

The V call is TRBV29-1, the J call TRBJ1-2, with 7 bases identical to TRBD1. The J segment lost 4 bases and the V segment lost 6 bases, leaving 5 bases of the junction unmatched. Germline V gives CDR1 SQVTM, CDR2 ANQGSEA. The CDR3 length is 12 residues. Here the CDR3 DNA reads TGCAGCGTGGGCCGGGACAGCTATGGCTACACCTTC. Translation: CSVGRDSYGYTF.

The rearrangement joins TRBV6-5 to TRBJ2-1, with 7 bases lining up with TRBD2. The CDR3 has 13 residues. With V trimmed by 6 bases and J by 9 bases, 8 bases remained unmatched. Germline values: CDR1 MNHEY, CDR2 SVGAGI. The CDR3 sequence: CASRPPGGTEQFF. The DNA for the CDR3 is TGTGCCAGCAGACCCCCCGGGGGGACTGAGCAGTTCTTC.

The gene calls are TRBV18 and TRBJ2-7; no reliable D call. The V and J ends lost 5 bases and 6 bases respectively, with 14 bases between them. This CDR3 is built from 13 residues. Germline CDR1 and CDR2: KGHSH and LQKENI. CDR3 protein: CASSATEQSEQYF. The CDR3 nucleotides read TGTGCCAGCTCAGCGACGGAGCAAAGCGAGCAGTACTTC.

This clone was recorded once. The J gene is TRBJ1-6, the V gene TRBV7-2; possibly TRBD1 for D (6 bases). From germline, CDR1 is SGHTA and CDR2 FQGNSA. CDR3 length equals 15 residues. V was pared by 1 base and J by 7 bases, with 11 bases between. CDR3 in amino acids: CASSLGTGTNSPLHF. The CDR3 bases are TGTGCCAGCAGCTTAGGAACCGGGACAAATTCACCCCTCCACTTT.

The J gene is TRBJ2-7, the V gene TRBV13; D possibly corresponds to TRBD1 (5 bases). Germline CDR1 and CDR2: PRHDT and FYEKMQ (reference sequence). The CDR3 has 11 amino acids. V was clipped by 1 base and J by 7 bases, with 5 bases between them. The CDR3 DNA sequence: TGTGCCAGCAGCTTAGAGGGGGAGCAGTACTTC. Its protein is CASSLEGEQYF.

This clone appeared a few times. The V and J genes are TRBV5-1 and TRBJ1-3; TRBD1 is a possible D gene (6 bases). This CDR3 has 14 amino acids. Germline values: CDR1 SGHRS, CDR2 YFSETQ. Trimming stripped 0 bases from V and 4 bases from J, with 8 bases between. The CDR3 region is CASSLGTEGNTIYF. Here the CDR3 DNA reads TGCGCCAGCAGCTTGGGGACAGAGGGAAACACCATATATTTT.

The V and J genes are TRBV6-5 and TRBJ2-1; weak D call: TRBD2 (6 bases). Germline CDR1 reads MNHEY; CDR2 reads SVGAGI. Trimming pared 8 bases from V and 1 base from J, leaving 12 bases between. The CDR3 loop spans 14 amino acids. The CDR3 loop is CASERETSYNEQFF. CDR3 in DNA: TGTGCCAGCGAACGGGAGACGTCCTACAATGAGCAGTTCTTC.

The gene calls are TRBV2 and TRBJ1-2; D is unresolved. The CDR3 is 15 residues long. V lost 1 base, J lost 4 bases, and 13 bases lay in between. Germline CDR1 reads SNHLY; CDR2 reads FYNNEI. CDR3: CASSEEGGGRYGYTF. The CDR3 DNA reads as TGTGCCAGCAGTGAAGAGGGCGGCGGGCGCTATGGCTACACCTTC. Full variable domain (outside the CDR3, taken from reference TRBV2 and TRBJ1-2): EPEVTQTPSHQVTQMGQEVILRCVPISNHLYFYWYRQILGQKVEFLVSFYNNEISEKSEIFDDQFSVERPDGSNFTLKIRSTKLEDSAMYFCASSEEGGGRYGYTFGSGTRLTVV.

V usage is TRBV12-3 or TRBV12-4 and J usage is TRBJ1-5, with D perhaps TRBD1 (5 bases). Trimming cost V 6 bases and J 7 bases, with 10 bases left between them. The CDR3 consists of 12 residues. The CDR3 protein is CASRLGVQPQHF. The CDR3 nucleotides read TGTGCCAGCAGGCTAGGGGTGCAGCCCCAGCATTTT.

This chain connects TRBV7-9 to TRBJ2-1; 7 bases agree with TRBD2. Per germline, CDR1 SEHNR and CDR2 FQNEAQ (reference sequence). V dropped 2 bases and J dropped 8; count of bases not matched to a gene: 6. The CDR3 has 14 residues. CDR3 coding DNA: TGTGCCAGCAGCTTATTCCGGGGAGGGGATGAGCAGTTCTTC. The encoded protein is CASSLFRGGDEQFF.

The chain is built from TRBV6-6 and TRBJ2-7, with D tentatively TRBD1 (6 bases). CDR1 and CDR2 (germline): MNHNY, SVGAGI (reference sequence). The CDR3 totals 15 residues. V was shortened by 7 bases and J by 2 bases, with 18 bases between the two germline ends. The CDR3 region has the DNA TGTGCCAGCACCGACTGGGGTAGGGGGACCTACGAGCAGTACTTC. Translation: CASTDWGRGTYEQYF.

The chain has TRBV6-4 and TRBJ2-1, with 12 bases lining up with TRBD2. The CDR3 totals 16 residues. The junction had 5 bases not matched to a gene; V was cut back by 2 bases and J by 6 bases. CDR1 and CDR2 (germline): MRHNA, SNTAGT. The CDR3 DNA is TGTGCCAGCAGTGACATCCTAGCGGGGGGGCGCAATGAGCAGTTCTTC. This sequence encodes CASSDILAGGRNEQFF.

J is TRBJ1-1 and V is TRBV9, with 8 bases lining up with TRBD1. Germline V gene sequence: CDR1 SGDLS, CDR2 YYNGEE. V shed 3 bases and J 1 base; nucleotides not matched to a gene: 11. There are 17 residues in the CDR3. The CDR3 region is CASSGQGGGTGNTEAFF. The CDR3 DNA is TGTGCCAGCAGCGGCCAGGGAGGTGGGACAGGGAACACTGAAGCTTTCTTT.

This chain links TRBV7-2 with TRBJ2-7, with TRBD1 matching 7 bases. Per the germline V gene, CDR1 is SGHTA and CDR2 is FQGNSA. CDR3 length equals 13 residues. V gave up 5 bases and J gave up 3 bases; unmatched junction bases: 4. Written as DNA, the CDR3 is TGTGCCAGCAGCACCGGGACAGACTACGAGCAGTACTTC. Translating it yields CASSTGTDYEQYF.

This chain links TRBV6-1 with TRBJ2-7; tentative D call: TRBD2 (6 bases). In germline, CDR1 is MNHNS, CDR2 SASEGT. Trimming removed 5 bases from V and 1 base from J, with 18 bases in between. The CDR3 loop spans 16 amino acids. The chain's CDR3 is CASSKETGVRSYEQYF. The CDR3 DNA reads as TGTGCCAGCAGTAAAGAGACGGGAGTCAGATCCTACGAGCAGTACTTC.